Listed here are 30 T cell receptor beta chains from one sample, sequenced in a study of T cell repertoires in cytomegalovirus infection. TCRdb called the reads again in MiXCR, with one record for every CDR3 protein. The sample holds roughly 500,000 distinct CDR3 sequences, over 9% seen once. The sample was PBMCs. The receptor set was obtained from a human donor in good health (CMV status not recorded). Some clones in this sample may be carry-over from other donors' samples.

This clonotype was counted a few times. The chain recombines TRBV20-1 with TRBJ2-5, with D possibly matching TRBD1 (6 bases). The CDR3 totals 12 residues. Germline loops: CDR1 DFQATT, CDR2 SNEGSKA (reference sequence). Trimming cost V 6 bases and J 5 bases, with 13 bases left between them. CDR3 DNA: TGCAGTGCCAGATACAGGGCGGAGACCCAGTACTTC. It translates to CSARYRAETQYF.

This clonotype was detected many times. This chain connects TRBV12-3 or TRBV12-4 to TRBJ2-5, with TRBD2 as a possible D gene (7 bases). The CDR3 length is 15 residues. Deletions cut 1 base from V and 5 bases from J, with 14 bases between. The CDR3 bases are TGTGCCAGCAGTTTAGGGGCGGGGGCAGGGGAGACCCAGTACTTC. Its translation is CASSLGAGAGETQYF.

This clonotype was picked up many times. The chain is built from TRBV5-1 and TRBJ2-2, with 7 bases identical to TRBD2. Trimming took 4 bases from V and 0 from J; bases not matched to a gene: 6. The germline V gene has CDR1 SGHRS and CDR2 YFSETQ. This CDR3 comprises 16 residues. The CDR3, as DNA: TGCGCCAGCAGCCCGCCCCGGGGGGCGAACACCGGGGAGCTGTTTTTT. Amino acids: CASSPPRGANTGELFF.

This clonotype has a count of ten or more. J is TRBJ1-3 and V is TRBV7-9, with no clear D. CDR1 and CDR2 from the germline V gene are SEHNR and FQNEAQ (reference sequence). Trimming removed 2 bases at V and 0 bases at J, with 5 bases between. The CDR3 is 14 residues long. The CDR3, as DNA: TGTGCCAGCAGCTTATTCGACTCTGGAAACACCATATATTTT. Its translation: CASSLFDSGNTIYF.

This clonotype was found many times. The CDR3 DNA follows: TGTGCCAGCAGTGAAGGGGGCGTTGGCAATCAGCCCCAGCATTTT. Its translation: CASSEGGVGNQPQHF. The gene calls are TRBV2 and TRBJ1-5; D perhaps matches TRBD1 (5 bases). Germline V gene sequence: CDR1 SNHLY, CDR2 FYNNEI. V lost 1 base to trimming and J lost 2 bases, with 9 bases between them. This CDR3 region has 15 residues.

The table lists this clonotype with many counts. The genes are TRBV6-1 and TRBJ1-6; possible D gene TRBD1, 5 bases. The CDR3 totals 15 residues. Between the trimmed V and J ends, which lost 0 bases and 9 bases, there was a span of 12 bases. Looked up from germline, CDR1 is MNHNS and CDR2 is SASEGT. In DNA form, the CDR3 reads TGTGCCAGCAGTGAAGCGTCTGTGGGACCTTCACCCCTCCACTTT. Its protein product is CASSEASVGPSPLHF.

The chain recombines TRBV6-5 with TRBJ2-7; weak D call: TRBD1 (5 bases). Germline V lookup: CDR1 MNHEY, CDR2 SVGAGI. The V gene lost 0 bases and the J gene lost 0 bases, with 9 bases spanning the gap. The CDR3 has 15 residues. CDR3 in amino acids: CASSYSTGISYEQYF. Here the CDR3 DNA reads TGTGCCAGCAGTTACTCTACAGGCATCTCCTACGAGCAGTACTTC.

This clonotype has ten or more counts. The chain combines TRBV7-6 with TRBJ2-1; no definite D call. Trimming removed 5 bases from V and 12 bases from J, with 20 bases in between. This CDR3 region has 14 residues. Germline lookup yields CDR1 SGHVS and CDR2 FNYEAQ. CDR3 region: CASSLLGGGGWQFF. The CDR3 nucleotides read TGTGCCAGCAGCCTCCTAGGCGGCGGTGGTTGGCAGTTCTTC.

This clonotype was counted only a few times. The V gene is TRBV25-1, the J gene TRBJ1-1; no reliable D call. CDR3 length: 15 amino acids. CDR1 and CDR2 (germline): MGHDK, SYGVNS. V lost 5 bases to trimming and J lost 1 base, with 14 bases between them. CDR3 in DNA: TGTGCCAGCAGTCCGGCGGCGGGGAGGAACACTGAAGCTTTCTTT. Translating gives CASSPAAGRNTEAFF.

The chain couples TRBV3-1 to TRBJ2-7, with D unresolved. The CDR3 sequence is 12 residues long. CDR1 is LGHDT and CDR2 is YNNKEL in the germline V gene (reference sequence). V dropped 3 bases and J dropped 4 bases, with 7 bases sitting between them. The CDR3 region has the DNA TGTGCCAGCAGCCATCACACGTACGAGCAGTACTTC. Protein: CASSHHTYEQYF.

This clonotype was detected only a few times. The chain carries TRBV5-1 and TRBJ2-3, with 12 bases identical to TRBD1. The germline V gene has CDR1 SGHRS and CDR2 YFSETQ. V shed 4 bases, J shed 3 bases, and the junction held 3 bases outside the gene matches. This CDR3 contains 15 residues. The CDR3, as DNA: TGCGCCAGCAGCACGGGACAGGGGGCGACAGATACGCAGTATTTT. It codes for CASSTGQGATDTQYF.

The rearrangement links TRBV19 to TRBJ1-1; 9 bases fit TRBD1. This CDR3 comprises 16 residues. After removal of 6 bases from V and 3 bases from J, the junction contained 11 bases not matched to a gene. CDR1 is LNHDA, CDR2 SQIVND, per germline (reference sequence). The CDR3 DNA sequence: TGTGCCAGTAGCCCGGGACAGGGACGCGGGGACACTGAAGCTTTCTTT. It yields the protein CASSPGQGRGDTEAFF.

The chain is built from TRBV5-1 and TRBJ2-1, with D uncertain. V lost 2 bases to trimming and J lost 3 bases, with 9 bases between them. CDR3 length equals 14 residues. The germline V gene encodes CDR1 SGHRS and CDR2 YFSETQ. The CDR3 loop is CASSLGSNYNEQFF. CDR3 coding DNA: TGCGCCAGCAGCTTAGGGTCAAACTACAATGAGCAGTTCTTC.

V gene TRBV20-1 combines with J gene TRBJ2-3; 8 bases fit TRBD2. V trimming: 5 bases; J trimming: 4 bases; junction bases outside the gene matches: 8. The CDR3 consists of 14 residues. CDR1 DFQATT and CDR2 SNEGSKA come from the germline V gene (reference sequence). The chain's CDR3 is CSARQRGHADTQYF. The CDR3 bases are TGCAGTGCTCGCCAGCGGGGGCACGCAGATACGCAGTATTTT.

This clonotype appeared many times. The chain has TRBV20-1 and TRBJ2-1; the D is unclear. V was trimmed by 0 bases and J by 8 bases, leaving 8 bases between them. The CDR3 has 12 amino acids. In germline, CDR1 is DFQATT, CDR2 SNEGSKA (reference sequence). The CDR3: CSARDPLYEQFF. CDR3 nucleotides: TGCAGTGCTAGAGACCCCTTGTATGAGCAGTTCTTC.

This clonotype was seen repeatedly, ten times or more. The gene calls are TRBV28 and TRBJ1-2; the D is unclear. This CDR3 region has 16 residues. Deletions cut 6 bases from V and 3 bases from J, with 20 bases between. Germline loops: CDR1 MDHEN, CDR2 SYDVKM. The CDR3: CASSTNRAPGDYGYTF. CDR3 in DNA: TGTGCCAGCAGCACGAACCGGGCCCCGGGTGACTATGGCTACACCTTC.

This clonotype appeared a few times. The chain recombines TRBV3-1 with TRBJ1-4; D remains ambiguous. CDR3 length: 14 residues. The germline gives CDR1 LGHDT, CDR2 YNNKEL (reference sequence). V shed 4 bases and J shed 8 bases, with 14 bases lying between them. The CDR3 loop reads CASSLGRLDEKLFF. In DNA form, the CDR3 reads TGTGCCAGCAGCCTGGGCAGGCTTGACGAAAAACTGTTTTTT.

This clonotype showed up just a few times. CDR3 protein: CASSSREGSEQYF. As DNA, the CDR3 is TGTGCCAGCAGTTCGAGGGAGGGATCCGAGCAGTACTTC. The J gene is TRBJ2-7, the V gene TRBV27; 7 nucleotides align to TRBD2. The junction had 6 bases not matched to a gene; V was cut back by 4 bases and J by 6 bases. There are 13 residues in the CDR3. The germline gives CDR1 MNHEY, CDR2 SMNVEV (reference sequence).

This clonotype was seen ten or more times. This chain links TRBV12-3 or TRBV12-4 with TRBJ2-5; 9 nucleotides line up with TRBD2. After removal of 6 bases from V and 3 bases from J, the junction contained 5 bases not matched to a gene. The CDR3 runs 14 residues. This CDR3 is CASSSGLAEETQYF. The CDR3 DNA reads TGTGCCAGCAGCTCGGGACTAGCAGAAGAGACCCAGTACTTC.

This clonotype was recorded a few times. The V and J genes are TRBV15 and TRBJ1-2, with 10 bases aligning to TRBD1. CDR3 length: 15 amino acids. The trim removed 3 bases at V and 7 bases at J, leaving 8 bases unmatched. Germline values: CDR1 LNHNV, CDR2 YYDKDF (reference sequence). CDR3 nucleotide sequence: TGTGCCACCAGCAGCCGGGACAGGGGCCGTATTGGCTACACCTTC. Its translation: CATSSRDRGRIGYTF.

This clonotype was seen many times. The chain has TRBV7-2 and TRBJ2-3, with TRBD2 identical over 12 bases. The CDR3 is made up of 16 amino acids. CDR1 is SGHTA and CDR2 is FQGNSA in the germline V gene. V trimming: 5 bases; J trimming: 1 base; junction bases outside the gene matches: 4. DNA of the CDR3: TGTGCCAGCAGCCCTCGACTAGCGGGGGGCACAGATACGCAGTATTTT. Its translation: CASSPRLAGGTDTQYF.

The J gene is TRBJ1-2, the V gene TRBV29-1; 8 bases are shared with TRBD1. This CDR3 spans 15 amino acids. Germline V gives CDR1 SQVTM, CDR2 ANQGSEA. V dropped 7 bases and J dropped 8; count of bases not matched to a gene: 18. CDR3 region: CSGRLRTGRTEGYTF. The CDR3 DNA follows: TGCAGCGGACGTCTCAGGACAGGGAGGACGGAGGGCTACACCTTC.

The chain couples TRBV10-3 to TRBJ2-1; TRBD2 aligns across 11 bases. Germline CDR1 is ENHRY and CDR2 is SYGVKD. The CDR3 is made up of 19 amino acids. V trimming: 4 bases; J trimming: 0 bases; junction bases outside the gene matches: 11. DNA for the CDR3: TGTGCCATCAGTGGGGGGGGGACTAGCGGACCGAGCTCCTACAATGAGCAGTTCTTC. Its translation: CAISGGGTSGPSSYNEQFF.

This clonotype was observed many times. This rearrangement joins TRBV7-3 to TRBJ2-1; TRBD2 matches at 14 bases. J lost 8 bases, V lost 3 bases, and 3 bases had no gene match. The length of the CDR3 is 15 residues. In germline, CDR1 is SGHTA, CDR2 FQGTGA. CDR3 protein: CASSFGTSGSYEQFF. CDR3 bases: TGTGCCAGCAGCTTTGGGACTAGCGGGAGTTATGAGCAGTTCTTC. The complete variable domain, with remaining parts taken from reference TRBV7-3 and TRBJ2-1, reads GAGVSQTPSNKVTEKGKYVELRCDPISGHTALYWYRQSLGQGPEFLIYFQGTGAADDSGLPNDRFFAVRPEGSVSTLKIQRTERGDSAVYLCASSFGTSGSYEQFFGPGTRLTVL.

V is TRBV5-1 and J is TRBJ2-2, with 9 bases matching TRBD2. The CDR3 sequence is 17 residues long. The trim removed 1 base at V and 7 bases at J, leaving 11 bases unmatched. Germline V CDR1 and CDR2: SGHRS, YFSETQ. CDR3 amino acids: CASSLTPGGRANGELFF. CDR3 bases: TGCGCCAGCAGCTTGACCCCCGGCGGGAGGGCCAACGGGGAGCTGTTTTTT.

This clonotype has a count of ten or more. The chain employs TRBV7-8 and TRBJ1-2; 7 bases are a match to TRBD1. Per the germline V gene, CDR1 is SGHVS and CDR2 is FQNEAQ. CDR3 length: 13 residues. V trimming: 1 base; J trimming: 8 bases; junction bases outside the gene matches: 4. The CDR3 loop reads CASSLGQGNGYTF. CDR3 nucleotides: TGTGCCAGCAGCTTAGGACAGGGCAACGGCTACACCTTC.

This clonotype was observed at least ten times. The chain joins TRBV28 to TRBJ2-3; 9 positions agree with TRBD1. The CDR3 spans 14 residues. V shed 6 bases, J shed 7 bases, and the junction held 8 bases outside the gene matches. Germline lookup yields CDR1 MDHEN and CDR2 SYDVKM. The CDR3 nucleotides are TGTGCCAGCAGACCAACCGGGACAGGGAATACGCAGTATTTT. This gives the protein CASRPTGTGNTQYF.

The table lists this clonotype with many counts. The genes are TRBV4-2 and TRBJ2-3; no clear D gene. Germline CDR1 and CDR2: LGHNA and YNFKEQ. The CDR3 is 15 residues long. The germline V and J ends were trimmed by 4 bases and 0 bases, with 11 bases remaining between them. Here the CDR3 reads CASSRSRTSTDTQYF. CDR3 sequence (DNA): TGTGCCAGCAGCCGATCCCGTACTAGCACAGATACGCAGTATTTT.

This clonotype was counted at least ten times. The V call is TRBV7-9, the J call TRBJ2-3, with 14 bases fitting TRBD2. CDR3 length: 16 amino acids. Per the germline V gene, CDR1 is SEHNR and CDR2 is FQNEAQ (reference sequence). The V and J ends lost 5 bases and 3 bases, in that order; junction bases with no gene match: 4. The CDR3 region has the DNA TGTGCCAGCAGCCCCTGGACTAGCGGGGGGACAGATACGCAGTATTTT. Protein sequence: CASSPWTSGGTDTQYF.

In its sample, this clonotype was seen many times. The chain links TRBV7-9 to TRBJ1-3; maybe TRBD1 (5 bases). The germline gives CDR1 SEHNR, CDR2 FQNEAQ (reference sequence). The CDR3 loop spans 16 amino acids. The V gene lost 3 bases and the J gene lost 0 bases, with 12 bases spanning the gap. The CDR3 is CASSFVRGFSGNTIYF. The CDR3 DNA is TGTGCCAGCAGCTTCGTAAGGGGATTCTCTGGAAACACCATATATTTT.